This passage covers 26 T cell receptor beta chains from one sample sequenced in a study of blood T cell repertoires in COVID-19. Data came from immunoSEQ multiplex PCR; TCRdb stores just in-frame clones and leaves some out. The profile shows around 70,000 clones, roughly nine tenths of them singletons. The sequencing input was peripheral blood. The origin of the receptors is a man in his fifties with COVID-19, enrolled during active disease.

The chain employs TRBV3-1 (or the pseudogene TRBV3-2) and TRBJ2-1; D remains unclear. The ends were cut back, 5 bases at V and 5 bases at J, with 10 bases in the middle. CDR3 length: 13 residues. CDR1 and CDR2 from the germline V gene are LGHDT and YNNKEL (reference sequence). The CDR3 nucleotides are TGTGCCAGCAGCAAACAAATAAACAATGAGCAGTTCTTC. Translated: CASSKQINNEQFF.

V usage is TRBV4-1 and J usage is TRBJ2-1; 10 nucleotides align to TRBD1. The CDR3 runs 15 residues. The V and J ends lost 4 bases and 5 bases, in that order; junction bases with no gene match: 5. Germline V gives CDR1 MGHRA, CDR2 YSYEKL. The CDR3 DNA reads TGCGCCAGCAGCCCGGGACAGGGGCCCAACAATGAGCAGTTCTTC. It is translated as CASSPGQGPNNEQFF.

In this sample, this clone turned up a few times. V is TRBV7-2 and J is TRBJ2-7; 12 nucleotides match TRBD2. Germline values: CDR1 SGHTA, CDR2 FQGNSA. Trimming took 1 base from V and 5 from J; bases not matched to a gene: 6. CDR3 length: 16 residues. CDR3 nucleotides: TGTGCCAGCAGCTTAGGGTTTAGGACTAGCGGGGACGAGCAGTACTTC. Translating gives CASSLGFRTSGDEQYF.

V gene TRBV5-1 combines with J gene TRBJ1-6, with a tentative D call TRBD1 (5 bases). V shed 4 bases and J shed 10 bases, with 12 bases lying between them. This CDR3 is built from 13 residues. Per germline, CDR1 SGHRS and CDR2 YFSETQ. The CDR3 DNA follows: TGCGCCAGCAGCACCGACAGTAACTCACCCCTCCACTTT. This encodes CASSTDSNSPLHF.

The genes are TRBV7-2 and TRBJ2-3; no firm D call. The V end was cut by 4 bases, the J end by 5 bases, with 7 bases between. There are 12 residues in the CDR3. CDR1 is SGHTA, CDR2 FQGNSA, per germline. The DNA for the CDR3 is TGTGCCAGCAGCTCCTACGGAGATACGCAGTATTTT. This encodes CASSSYGDTQYF.

The chain recombines TRBV5-1 with TRBJ1-3; possibly TRBD1 for D (5 bases). The germline gives CDR1 SGHRS, CDR2 YFSETQ. The CDR3 is 16 residues long. V was pared by 4 bases and J by 0 bases, with 14 bases between. The CDR3 loop is CASSVNGAVSGNTIYF. The CDR3 DNA reads TGCGCCAGCAGCGTGAATGGGGCTGTCTCTGGAAACACCATATATTTT.

The genes are TRBV11-2 and TRBJ1-1, with 7 nucleotides matching TRBD1. The ends lost 3 bases at V and 5 bases at J; junction bases unmatched: 6. The germline CDR1 and CDR2 sequences are SGHAT and FQNNGV. There are 14 residues in the CDR3. CDR3 in DNA: TGTGCCAGCAGCTTCGGACAGGTGGGGACTGAAGCTTTCTTT. Translation gives CASSFGQVGTEAFF.

This clone was seen once. The chain employs TRBV19 and TRBJ1-1; D is unclear. Between the trimmed V and J ends, which lost 6 bases and 7 bases, there was a span of 9 bases. The CDR3 has 11 amino acids. Germline V gene data show CDR1 as LNHDA and CDR2 as SQIVND (reference sequence). DNA for the CDR3: TGTGCCAGTAGCCAGGTGGGTGAAGCTTTCTTT. The encoded protein is CASSQVGEAFF.

The gene calls are TRBV3-1 (or the pseudogene TRBV3-2) and TRBJ1-1; 9 bases line up with TRBD1. The CDR3 contains 16 residues. Germline V lookup: CDR1 LGHDT, CDR2 YNNKEL (reference sequence). The junction had 10 bases not matched to a gene; V was cut back by 2 bases and J by 6 bases. This chain's CDR3 is CASSQSPGQGESEAFF. CDR3 in DNA: TGTGCCAGCAGCCAATCCCCGGGACAGGGAGAATCTGAAGCTTTCTTT.

The chain recombines TRBV28 with TRBJ2-2; 8 bases match TRBD2. This CDR3 has 14 residues. Germline CDR1 and CDR2: MDHEN and SYDVKM. Trimming removed 4 bases from V and 3 bases from J; junction bases left unmatched: 1. DNA of the CDR3: TGTGCCAGCAGTTCGGGACTAGACACCGGGGAGCTGTTTTTT. Its protein product is CASSSGLDTGELFF.

This rearrangement joins TRBV3-1 (or the pseudogene TRBV3-2) to TRBJ1-2, with TRBD1 matching 7 bases. The CDR3 extends over 15 amino acids. Looked up from germline, CDR1 is LGHDT and CDR2 is YNNKEL (reference sequence). V was clipped by 1 base and J by 4 bases; unmatched bases: 6. CDR3 nucleotide sequence: TGTGCCAGCAGCCAAGTTTTGACAGGGATCTATGGCTACACCTTC. This translates into CASSQVLTGIYGYTF.

J is TRBJ1-1 and V is TRBV12-3 or TRBV12-4; D uncertain. V lost 3 bases, J lost 1 base, and 6 bases lay in between. The CDR3 is made up of 13 amino acids. As DNA, the CDR3 is TGTGCCAGCAGTTTTCAGGAGAACACTGAAGCTTTCTTT. It translates to CASSFQENTEAFF.

This chain links TRBV6-2 or TRBV6-3 with TRBJ2-3, with D tentatively TRBD1 (5 bases). This CDR3 comprises 19 residues. V lost 0 bases to trimming and J lost 4 bases, with 23 bases between them. The germline gives CDR1 MNHEY, CDR2 SVGEGT. The chain's CDR3 is CASSYSAFGAEGYADTQYF. The CDR3 bases are TGTGCCAGCAGTTACTCGGCCTTTGGGGCAGAAGGATATGCAGATACGCAGTATTTT.

V usage is TRBV5-1 and J usage is TRBJ2-1, with TRBD2 identical over 8 bases. The V gene end was trimmed by 3 bases and the J gene end by 12 bases; junction bases not matched to a gene: 5. The germline gives CDR1 SGHRS, CDR2 YFSETQ. The CDR3 has 12 residues. The CDR3 spells CASSSERERQFF. DNA of the CDR3: TGCGCCAGCAGCTCTGAGCGGGAGAGGCAGTTCTTC.

This clone appeared once. The chain recombines TRBV5-1 with TRBJ1-3; D perhaps matches TRBD1 (6 bases). Germline-derived CDR1 and CDR2 are SGHRS and YFSETQ. This CDR3 is 12 amino acids long. V lost 3 bases and J 5 bases, leaving 6 bases between the germline ends. The CDR3 protein is CASSWDRNTIYF. CDR3 DNA sequence: TGCGCCAGCAGCTGGGACAGAAACACCATATATTTT.

This rearrangement joins TRBV7-9 to TRBJ1-4; 9 positions match TRBD1. V lost 5 bases to trimming and J lost 4 bases; unmatched junction nucleotides: 5. The CDR3 is made up of 15 amino acids. Looked up from germline, CDR1 is SEHNR and CDR2 is FQNEAQ (reference sequence). The DNA for the CDR3 is TGTGCCAGCAGCCCCGGGACAGGGTATAATGAAAAACTGTTTTTT. It is translated as CASSPGTGYNEKLFF.

The rearrangement joins TRBV12-3 or TRBV12-4 to TRBJ2-7, with D possibly TRBD2 on 6 matching bases. Trimming cost V 3 bases and J 0 bases, with 6 bases left between them. The CDR3 extends over 13 amino acids. For the CDR3, the DNA is TGTGCCAGCAGTTTGGGGGGCTCCTACGAGCAGTACGTC. Protein sequence: CASSLGGSYEQYV.

The rearrangement uses TRBV3-1 (or the pseudogene TRBV3-2) and TRBJ2-3; 9 nucleotides agree with TRBD1. CDR1 and CDR2 (germline): LGHDT, YNNKEL (reference sequence). Germline trimming cut 7 bases from V and 1 base from J; bases unmatched to any gene: 6. The length of the CDR3 is 15 residues. The DNA for the CDR3 is TGTGCCAGCACCAGGACAGGGGCCGGCACAGATACGCAGTATTTT. Translated: CASTRTGAGTDTQYF.

This chain joins TRBV21-1 and TRBJ2-3; TRBD1, the table's D call, was not compared with the DNA. TRBV21-1 is a documented pseudogene. The CDR3 runs to 14 residues. In nucleotides, the CDR3 is TGTGCCAGCAGCAACAGGGGACGGACAGATACGCAGTATTTT. Translated, it gives CASSNRGRTDTQYF.

The chain combines TRBV9 with TRBJ2-2, with D unclear. Germline V lookup: CDR1 SGDLS, CDR2 YYNGEE. The germline V and J ends were trimmed by 0 bases and 3 bases, with 6 bases remaining between them. The CDR3 consists of 14 residues. CDR3: CASSVALHTGELFF. CDR3 in DNA: TGTGCCAGCAGCGTAGCCCTCCACACCGGGGAGCTGTTTTTT.

This chain joins TRBV6-2 or TRBV6-3 and TRBJ2-1, with 8 bases identical to TRBD1. The CDR3 totals 13 residues. The germline V gene encodes CDR1 MNHEY and CDR2 SVGEGT. Trimming took 5 bases from V and 6 from J; bases not matched to a gene: 3. The CDR3 coding sequence is TGTGCCAGCAGTGTCGACAGGGGCAATGAGCAGTTCTTC. Its protein is CASSVDRGNEQFF.

The J gene is TRBJ2-1, the V gene TRBV19, with 11 bases aligning to TRBD2. The CDR3 is 17 amino acids. The germline CDR1 and CDR2 sequences are LNHDA and SQIVND (reference sequence). The ends lost 3 bases at V and 6 bases at J; junction bases unmatched: 10. The CDR3 protein is CASSISSVLAGGNEQFF. The CDR3, as DNA: TGTGCCAGTAGTATTTCCTCTGTGCTAGCGGGAGGCAATGAGCAGTTCTTC.

The chain joins TRBV28 to TRBJ2-5, with TRBD1 identical over 10 bases. The CDR3 loop spans 15 amino acids. V trimming: 5 bases; J trimming: 5 bases; junction bases outside the gene matches: 8. Germline loops: CDR1 MDHEN, CDR2 SYDVKM. CDR3 in amino acids: CASSPKTGGWETQYF. CDR3 coding DNA: TGTGCCAGCAGTCCGAAGACAGGGGGCTGGGAGACCCAGTACTTC.

This rearrangement joins TRBV6-4 to TRBJ2-5; D may be TRBD1 (5 bases). The CDR3 has 18 residues. CDR1 and CDR2 (germline): MRHNA, SNTAGT. V lost 0 bases and J 1 base, leaving 18 bases between the germline ends. The CDR3, as DNA: TGTGCCAGCAGTGACTCTCAGGGCTCCAAGAATTTCCAAGAGACCCAGTACTTC. Translating gives CASSDSQGSKNFQETQYF.

The chain employs TRBV4-1 and TRBJ2-5; 7 bases are shared with TRBD1. This CDR3 has 14 amino acids. V lost 4 bases to trimming and J lost 4 bases; unmatched junction nucleotides: 6. Germline lookup yields CDR1 MGHRA and CDR2 YSYEKL. CDR3 sequence: CASSPTAGGETQYF. CDR3 in DNA: TGCGCCAGCAGCCCTACCGCAGGGGGAGAGACCCAGTACTTC.

The J gene is TRBJ2-3, the V gene TRBV28; 7 bases match TRBD2. CDR1 MDHEN and CDR2 SYDVKM come from the germline V gene. The CDR3 runs 13 residues. V shed 6 bases and J 5 bases; nucleotides not matched to a gene: 5. CDR3 residues: CASRGEGQDTQYF. The DNA for the CDR3 is TGTGCCAGCAGAGGGGAGGGCCAAGATACGCAGTATTTT.